This T cell receptor beta chain was sequenced for a study of cytomegalovirus exposure and HLA in healthy donors. Across the study: Inside one of the first data releases sat about 85 million unique TCRs taken from HLA-typed donors. Study outcomes and limitations: In most subjects, TCR beta sequences reportedly gave accurate predictions of HLA-A and HLA-B alleles. Several of the most significant clusters appeared, in a later analysis, to be linked to common viral pathogens. Listed as cytomegalovirus-associated were 150 or so TCR beta chains.

Trimming shortened V by 4 bases and J by 1 base, and 8 bases separated the two germline ends. Germline CDR1 is SNHLY and CDR2 is FYNNEI. The CDR3 has 13 amino acids. Worth noting for this clone: The antigen remains unidentified.

The PCR made use of 60 Vbeta and 13 Jbeta primers. The assay was immunoSEQ multiplex PCR, and TCRdb's table has in-frame clones only and misses some. The sample includes tens of thousands of clones, about 75% seen only once; the top ten take over 2%. This TCR was sampled from a man in his forties in good health and CMV-seronegative. This chain uses TRBV2 with TRBJ2-7; the D is unclear. Sequencing was carried out using PBMCs. The CDR3 here is CASSVLRSYEQYF. CDR3 nucleotide sequence: TGTGCCAGCAGTGTCCTACGGTCCTACGAGCAGTACTTC. Variable domain in full (rest from reference TRBV2 and TRBJ2-7): EPEVTQTPSHQVTQMGQEVILRCVPISNHLYFYWYRQILGQKVEFLVSFYNNEISEKSEIFDDQFSVERPDGSNFTLKIRSTKLEDSAMYFCASSVLRSYEQYFGPGTRLTVT.